This T cell receptor (beta chain) was observed in a study of radiation and T cells in renal cell carcinoma. Regarding the study as a whole: Pretreatment tumor biopsies were lacking, so baseline clonotypes are unknown. From baseline, blood top tumor clonotypes peaked at 2 weeks post-radiation.

This table comes from immunoSEQ multiplex PCR, and its TCRdb copy is limited to in-frame clones, with some not included. Among 120,000 or so clones listed, around 82% were seen once. Turning to this clone: Its antigen remains unidentified.

The CDR3 has 12 residues. Trimming took off 4 bases at V and 1 base at J, with 5 bases between the two ends. The germline gives CDR1 SGHVS, CDR2 FNYEAQ. This sample's time point: blood 2 weeks post-SBRT. Treatment noted: 15 Gy SBRT to primary tumor, nephrectomy 4 weeks later. After SBRT, blood was collected at 2 and 4 weeks, plus baseline. The clonotype originates from a man between 50 and 59 years old with renal cell carcinoma. V is TRBV7-6 and J is TRBJ2-7; D not resolved. The specimen comprised blood, sampled from a patient whose treatment included radiotherapy and nephrectomy. The CDR3 here is CASSSSSYEQYF. DNA of the CDR3: TGTGCCAGCAGCTCAAGTTCCTACGAGCAGTACTTC.